This TCR beta chain originates from a study of brain T cells in children with intractable seizures. Assay: immunoSEQ multiplex PCR; the TCRdb copy retains only in-frame clones and omits some. The sample has roughly 69,000 clones, more than 95% seen once; the top ten hold 0.38%. Trimming took off 7 bases at V and 2 bases at J, with 16 bases between the two ends. CDR1 is MNHEY and CDR2 is SVGAGI in the germline V gene. CDR3 size: 15 residues. This clonotype was obtained from a boy younger than two with focal cortical dysplasia and intractable seizures. This specimen consisted of peripheral blood, obtained at surgery. The chain has TRBV6-5 and TRBJ2-3; TRBD2 is a possible D gene (6 bases). CDR3 DNA: TGTGCCAGCAAAGAGCTAGCGTTCAACACAGATACGCAGTATTTT. Translation: CASKELAFNTDTQYF.